Following are 26 T cell receptor beta chains from one sample sequenced in a study of cytomegalovirus exposure and HLA in healthy donors. PCR used 60 Vbeta primers and 13 Jbeta primers. TCRdb's copy holds only in-frame clones and misses some; the assay was immunoSEQ multiplex PCR. Of over 150,000 clones in the sample, about 80% were seen once. Material: PBMCs. All receptors come from a man in his thirties or forties in good health and CMV-seropositive.

This chain links TRBV9 with TRBJ1-2; maybe TRBD1 (6 bases). CDR1 and CDR2 (germline): SGDLS, YYNGEE. The CDR3 runs 12 residues. V was trimmed by 4 bases and J by 8 bases, leaving 12 bases between them. The DNA of the CDR3 is TGTGCCAGCAGCCCGAACAGGGAAGGCTACACCTTC. It yields the protein CASSPNREGYTF.

This chain links TRBV11-1 with TRBJ2-7; 15 nucleotides agree with TRBD2. CDR3 size: 17 residues. Germline CDR1 and CDR2: SGHAT and FQDESV (reference sequence). Trimming at V came to 4 bases and at J to 3 bases, leaving 7 bases not matched to a gene. The CDR3 nucleotides are TGTGCCAGCAGCTCCGGGACTAGCGGGAGGATTAGCTACGAGCAGTACTTC. This codes for CASSSGTSGRISYEQYF.

The chain has TRBV7-8 and TRBJ2-5, with a possible D match to TRBD1 (6 bases). The germline CDR1 and CDR2 sequences are SGHVS and FQNEAQ. Trimming stripped 2 bases from V and 2 bases from J, with 9 bases between. CDR3 size: 14 residues. The CDR3 nucleotides read TGTGCCAGCAGCTTATCCACAGGGCAAGAGACCCAGTACTTC. Its protein is CASSLSTGQETQYF. The variable domain in full, completed from reference TRBV7-8 and TRBJ2-5, reads GAGVSQSPRYKVAKRGQDVALRCDPISGHVSLFWYQQALGQGPEFLTYFQNEAQLDKSGLPSDRFFAERPEGSVSTLKIQRTQQEDSAVYLCASSLSTGQETQYFGPGTRLLVL.

The gene calls are TRBV30 and TRBJ2-7; TRBD2 matches at 9 bases. V lost 3 bases to trimming and J lost 0 bases; unmatched junction nucleotides: 6. The CDR3 length is 15 residues. Germline V gives CDR1 GTSNPN, CDR2 SVGIG (reference sequence). The CDR3 DNA sequence: TGTGCCTGGAGGGCGATAGCGGGGGTCTCCTACGAGCAGTACTTC. This sequence encodes CAWRAIAGVSYEQYF.

This chain uses TRBV6-5 with TRBJ2-7; D is unresolved. This CDR3 is 12 amino acids long. Germline assignment: CDR1 MNHEY and CDR2 SVGAGI. V was cut by 3 bases and J by 3 bases, with 6 bases left in between. CDR3 sequence reads: CASSYSLYEQYF. The DNA of the CDR3 is TGTGCCAGCAGTTATTCTCTCTACGAGCAGTACTTC.

CDR3 region: CASTEGGRGNTGELFF. The CDR3 nucleotides are TGTGCCAGTACCGAGGGGGGGAGGGGGAACACCGGGGAGCTGTTTTTT. The rearrangement joins TRBV19 to TRBJ2-2; TRBD2 is a possible D gene (7 bases). V was pared by 7 bases and J by 1 base, with 16 bases between. The CDR3 is 16 residues long. Germline V gene sequence: CDR1 LNHDA, CDR2 SQIVND (reference sequence).

The chain recombines TRBV27 with TRBJ2-3; 12 nucleotides align to TRBD2. CDR1 is MNHEY and CDR2 is SMNVEV in the germline V gene (reference sequence). This CDR3 has 15 amino acids. Trimming took 4 bases from V and 3 from J; bases not matched to a gene: 2. The CDR3 region has the DNA TGTGCCAGCAGTTGGGGGACTAGCGGGACAGATACGCAGTATTTT. It is translated as CASSWGTSGTDTQYF.

The V gene is TRBV4-3, the J gene TRBJ1-4, with 11 bases fitting TRBD1. The ends lost 4 bases at V and 7 bases at J; junction bases unmatched: 5. This CDR3 is 15 amino acids long. Germline V lookup: CDR1 LGHNA, CDR2 YSLEER. The CDR3 sequence: CASSLSGTGGEKLFF. CDR3 nucleotides: TGCGCCAGCAGCCTCTCCGGGACAGGGGGTGAAAAACTGTTTTTT.

This chain uses TRBV20-1 with TRBJ2-3, with D possibly matching TRBD2 (5 bases). Germline V lookup: CDR1 DFQATT, CDR2 SNEGSKA (reference sequence). Trimming stripped 3 bases from V and 4 bases from J, with 5 bases between. The CDR3 has 11 amino acids. The CDR3 DNA reads TGCAGTGCTAGCGGGGCAGATACGCAGTATTTT. Its protein is CSASGADTQYF.

The genes are TRBV5-1 and TRBJ2-3, with 9 nucleotides matching TRBD1. The V gene end was trimmed by 5 bases and the J gene end by 2 bases; junction bases not matched to a gene: 6. Germline CDR1 SGHRS, CDR2 YFSETQ. CDR3 size: 15 residues. The CDR3 DNA reads as TGCGCCAGCAGACTGGGACAGGGTTTCACAGATACGCAGTATTTT. This encodes CASRLGQGFTDTQYF. The full variable domain, in which reference TRBV5-1 and TRBJ2-3 provide the parts outside the CDR3, is KAGVTQTPRYLIKTRGQQVTLSCSPISGHRSVSWYQQTPGQGLQFLFEYFSETQRNKGNFPGRFSGRQFSNSRSEMNVSTLELGDSALYLCASRLGQGFTDTQYFGPGTRLTVL.

The chain recombines TRBV29-1 with TRBJ2-7; D unresolved. V was pared by 4 bases and J by 7 bases, with 11 bases between. The CDR3 sequence is 11 residues long. Germline V gene sequence: CDR1 SQVTM, CDR2 ANQGSEA. The CDR3 sequence: CSVGEVWEQYF. The CDR3 DNA reads TGCAGCGTTGGCGAAGTTTGGGAGCAGTACTTC.

The chain is built from TRBV10-3 and TRBJ2-3, with D perhaps matching TRBD1 (6 bases). CDR1 and CDR2 (germline): ENHRY, SYGVKD. Trimming removed 4 bases at V and 2 bases at J, with 13 bases between. There are 15 residues in the CDR3. This CDR3 reads CAISGRDKHTDTQYF. CDR3 coding DNA: TGTGCCATCAGTGGAAGGGACAAGCACACAGATACGCAGTATTTT.

The V call is TRBV6-6, the J call TRBJ2-7, with 7 bases lining up with TRBD1. Germline V gives CDR1 MNHNY, CDR2 SVGAGI (reference sequence). The CDR3 has 15 amino acids. The J segment lost 3 bases and the V segment lost 2 bases, leaving 7 bases of the junction unmatched. The CDR3 spells CASSYPWGQNYEQYF. CDR3 sequence (DNA): TGTGCCAGCAGTTACCCCTGGGGACAGAACTACGAGCAGTACTTC.

This CDR3 is CAWSVGRDYEQYF. The CDR3 DNA is TGTGCCTGGAGTGTAGGCAGGGACTACGAGCAGTACTTC. This chain links TRBV30 with TRBJ2-7; D possibly corresponds to TRBD1 (5 bases). The CDR3 sequence is 13 residues long. CDR1 is GTSNPN and CDR2 is SVGIG in the germline V gene (reference sequence). Trimming removed 0 bases from V and 3 bases from J, with 9 bases in between.

This clone appeared a single time. At one boundary the junction diverges from the germline segment, which might be a read error. The V and J genes are TRBV7-9 and TRBJ2-7, with a weak D call TRBD2 (5 bases). The CDR3 has 14 amino acids. Germline loops: CDR1 SEHNR, CDR2 FQNEAQ (reference sequence). CDR3 DNA: TGTTCCAGCAGCTTAGGCGGGTCGGCCTACGAGCAGTACTTC. The encoded protein is CSSSLGGSAYEQYF.

This sequence joins TRBV7-6 and TRBJ1-5; a weak D match, TRBD1 (5 bases). V was clipped by 4 bases and J by 2 bases, with 12 bases between them. CDR1 is SGHVS and CDR2 is FNYEAQ in the germline V gene. This CDR3 has 15 residues. CDR3 coding DNA: TGTGCCAGCAGCTCTCGACAGTTTGGCAATCAGCCCCAGCATTTT. Translated: CASSSRQFGNQPQHF.

This clone was counted between two and nine times. The rearrangement links TRBV25-1 to TRBJ1-2; 10 nucleotides align to TRBD1. Germline V gene lookup returns CDR1 MGHDK and CDR2 SYGVNS. The CDR3 runs to 17 residues. V was pared by 4 bases and J by 6 bases, with 14 bases of the junction left unmatched. DNA of the CDR3: TGTGCCAGCAGTGCCCGGCCGGGGGGACAGGGGCCCAATGGCTACACCTTC. Amino acids: CASSARPGGQGPNGYTF.

This clone was counted only a few times. The chain recombines TRBV27 with TRBJ2-1, with D tentatively TRBD2 (6 bases). Germline values: CDR1 MNHEY, CDR2 SMNVEV (reference sequence). V lost 3 bases to trimming and J lost 10 bases, with 16 bases between them. There are 14 residues in the CDR3. CDR3 DNA: TGTGCCAGCAGTTTCCTAGCGCTGGTGGGCGAGCAGTTCTTC. Translation: CASSFLALVGEQFF.

V gene TRBV5-1 combines with J gene TRBJ1-2; 7 nucleotides agree with TRBD1. The CDR3 covers 15 residues. Trimming cost V 3 bases and J 0 bases; bases outside gene matches: 5. CDR1 and CDR2 from the germline V gene are SGHRS and YFSETQ. CDR3 amino acids: CASSSQGGTNYGYTF. The CDR3 DNA sequence: TGCGCCAGCAGCTCTCAGGGGGGTACTAACTATGGCTACACCTTC.

V and J are TRBV9 and TRBJ2-3; D ambiguous. Germline loops: CDR1 SGDLS, CDR2 YYNGEE. V was clipped by 0 bases and J by 6 bases, with 11 bases between them. This CDR3 has 14 amino acids. DNA for the CDR3: TGTGCCAGCAGCGTAGTACGGAGTGGTGATACGCAGTATTTT. Its protein product is CASSVVRSGDTQYF.

In its sample, this clone was seen once. The chain combines TRBV7-9 with TRBJ1-5, with 8 bases aligning to TRBD1. V lost 7 bases, J lost 2 bases, and 10 bases stayed unmatched. The CDR3 consists of 16 residues. CDR1 SEHNR and CDR2 FQNEAQ come from the germline V gene (reference sequence). CDR3 in amino acids: CASIIMEQGGNQPQHF. The CDR3 bases are TGTGCCAGCATCATAATGGAACAGGGGGGCAATCAGCCCCAGCATTTT. The full variable domain, its missing parts supplied by reference TRBV7-9 and TRBJ1-5, is DTGVSQNPRHKITKRGQNVTFRCDPISEHNRLYWYRQTLGQGPEFLTYFQNEAQLEKSRLLSDRFSAERPKGSFSTLEIQRTEQGDSAMYLCASIIMEQGGNQPQHFGDGTRLSIL.

The chain has TRBV6-5 and TRBJ1-1, with a possible D match to TRBD1 (6 bases). CDR1 is MNHEY and CDR2 is SVGAGI in the germline V gene. Deletions cut 2 bases from V and 4 bases from J, with 11 bases between. The CDR3 consists of 14 residues. DNA of the CDR3: TGTGCCAGCAGTTACCGGGGACAACTCACTGAAGCTTTCTTT. It encodes CASSYRGQLTEAFF.

This clone was counted a single time. This chain connects TRBV2 to TRBJ1-2; a weak D match, TRBD1 (6 bases). The germline gives CDR1 SNHLY, CDR2 FYNNEI. This CDR3 spans 13 amino acids. V shed 6 bases and J shed 8 bases, with 16 bases lying between them. The CDR3 loop reads CASRDRRLSGYTF. The CDR3 region has the DNA TGTGCCAGCAGAGACAGGCGCCTGTCCGGCTACACCTTC.

This chain uses TRBV11-1 with TRBJ1-2; 7 nucleotides align to TRBD1. Germline V gene sequence: CDR1 SGHAT, CDR2 FQDESV (reference sequence). The CDR3 is 14 amino acids. The J segment lost 2 bases and the V segment lost 1 base, leaving 1 base of the junction unmatched. CDR3 sequence (DNA): TGTGCCAGCAGCTTAGGGACAGGCAACTATGGCTACACCTTC. This codes for CASSLGTGNYGYTF.

The chain recombines TRBV6-5 with TRBJ2-7, with 10 bases fitting TRBD1. Germline CDR1 is MNHEY and CDR2 is SVGAGI. Trimming cost V 6 bases and J 3 bases; bases outside gene matches: 8. The CDR3 has 15 amino acids. For the CDR3, the DNA is TGTGCCAGCAGGCTTCCGGGACAGGGGAGCTACGAGCAGTACTTC. It encodes CASRLPGQGSYEQYF.

A note on this clone: Mismatch with germline at one junction end may stem from a read error. The V gene is TRBV7-9, the J gene TRBJ2-5; D perhaps matches TRBD1 (6 bases). The length of the CDR3 is 15 residues. Germline CDR1 SEHNR, CDR2 FQNEAQ (reference sequence). The CDR3 loop reads CSSSTRTVNQETQYF. CDR3 DNA: TGTTCCAGCAGCACAAGGACAGTGAACCAAGAGACCCAGTACTTC.